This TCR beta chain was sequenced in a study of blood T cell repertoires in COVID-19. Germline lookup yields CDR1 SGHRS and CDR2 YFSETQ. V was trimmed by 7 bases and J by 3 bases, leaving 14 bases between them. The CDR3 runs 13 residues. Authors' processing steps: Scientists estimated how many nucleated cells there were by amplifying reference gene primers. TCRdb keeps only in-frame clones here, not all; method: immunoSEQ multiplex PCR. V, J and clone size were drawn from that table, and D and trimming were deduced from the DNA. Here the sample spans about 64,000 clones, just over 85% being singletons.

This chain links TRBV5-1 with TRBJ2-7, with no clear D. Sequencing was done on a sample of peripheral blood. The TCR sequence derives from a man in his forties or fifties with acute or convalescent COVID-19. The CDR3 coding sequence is TGCGCCAGCGCGTCGACCGGCGGCTACGAGCAGTACTTC. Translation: CASASTGGYEQYF.